One and the same sample provided the 30 T cell receptor beta chains below, sequenced in a study of blood T cells in healthy people across ages. Combining a sample-barcoded 5' primer with a J-beta primer mix, a second PCR ran for roughly 7 to 11 cycles. TCRdb fed the 5' RACE reads into MiXCR, producing one record per CDR3 protein. The repertoire consists of approximately 800,000 distinct CDR3 sequences, with around half occurring once and the leading ten covering around 41%. Sample: blood. These receptors all come from a man aged 80 or over in good health.

This clonotype appeared a few times. The rearrangement uses TRBV29-1 and TRBJ2-5, with 8 bases that match TRBD1. The CDR3 covers 15 residues. V trimming: 5 bases; J trimming: 5 bases; junction bases outside the gene matches: 13. The germline gives CDR1 SQVTM, CDR2 ANQGSEA. The CDR3 is CSVRSGGAQGETQYF. DNA of the CDR3: TGCAGCGTTCGGTCAGGGGGCGCTCAGGGGGAGACCCAGTACTTC. Complete variable domain (other parts from reference TRBV29-1 and TRBJ2-5): SAVISQKPSRDICQRGTSLTIQCQVDSQVTMMFWYRQQPGQSLTLIATANQGSEATYESGFVIDKFPISRPNLTFSTLTVSNMSPEDSSIYLCSVRSGGAQGETQYFGPGTRLLVL.

The rearrangement uses TRBV3-1 and TRBJ2-6; D unresolved. Germline V gene sequence: CDR1 LGHDT, CDR2 YNNKEL (reference sequence). The CDR3 is 15 amino acids. The V end lost 5 bases, the J end lost 0 bases, and 8 bases lay between the germline ends. The CDR3 nucleotides read TGTGCCAGCAGCTTTCGCCCCTCTGGGGCCAACGTCCTGACTTTC. It is translated as CASSFRPSGANVLTF.

This clonotype was seen only a few times. CDR3 region: CASSLARRTSNYGYTF. The CDR3 DNA reads as TGTGCCAGCAGTTTAGCGCGACGGACTTCCAACTATGGCTACACCTTC. This chain uses TRBV12-3 or TRBV12-4 with TRBJ1-2, with D unclear. V lost 0 bases, J lost 2 bases, and 13 bases lay in between. This CDR3 is built from 16 residues.

In this sample, this clonotype turned up a few times. V and J are TRBV29-1 and TRBJ1-4; maybe TRBD1 (6 bases). V was pared by 5 bases and J by 0 bases, with 13 bases between. This CDR3 has 15 amino acids. Germline CDR1 is SQVTM and CDR2 is ANQGSEA. CDR3 in amino acids: CSVSDSHATNEKLFF. The CDR3 nucleotides read TGCAGCGTTTCGGACAGTCACGCAACTAATGAAAAACTGTTTTTT.

The J gene is TRBJ2-7, the V gene TRBV12-3 or TRBV12-4, with D possibly being TRBD1 (5 bases). V was clipped by 6 bases and J by 2 bases, with 11 bases between them. CDR3 size: 13 residues. CDR3 region: CASSQTQAYEQYF. CDR3 nucleotide sequence: TGTGCCAGCAGCCAGACACAGGCCTACGAGCAGTACTTC.

This clonotype was observed a handful of times. J is TRBJ2-5 and V is TRBV25-1, with D maybe TRBD1 (5 bases). The CDR3 runs 14 residues. The V end lost 6 bases, the J end lost 5 bases, and 16 bases lay between the germline ends. Germline V gene lookup returns CDR1 MGHDK and CDR2 SYGVNS. The CDR3 protein is CASRTDVGLETQYF. CDR3 nucleotides: TGTGCCAGCAGGACGGACGTGGGGCTGGAGACCCAGTACTTC.

This clonotype has just a few counts. The gene calls are TRBV28 and TRBJ2-1; 10 bases match TRBD2. Losses at the gene ends were 3 bases for V and 4 bases for J; bases not matched to a gene: 3. Germline CDR1 and CDR2: MDHEN and SYDVKM. There are 15 residues in the CDR3. The CDR3 DNA is TGTGCCAGCAGTTTCCTAGCGGGGGCGTACAATGAGCAGTTCTTC. Protein sequence: CASSFLAGAYNEQFF. Full variable domain (outside the CDR3, taken from reference TRBV28 and TRBJ2-1): DVKVTQSSRYLVKRTGEKVFLECVQDMDHENMFWYRQDPGLGLRLIYFSYDVKMKEKGDIPEGYSVSREKKERFSLILESASTNQTSMYLCASSFLAGAYNEQFFGPGTRLTVL.

This clonotype was seen once. The rearrangement joins TRBV29-1 to TRBJ1-1; D call uncertain. V lost 5 bases, J lost 4 bases, and 5 bases lay in between. Germline V gene lookup returns CDR1 SQVTM and CDR2 ANQGSEA. The CDR3 totals 10 residues. The CDR3 region is CSVRVTEAFF. As DNA, the CDR3 is TGCAGCGTTCGTGTCACTGAAGCTTTCTTT.

The count of this clonotype is one. The chain uses TRBV5-1 and TRBJ2-1; 12 bases are a match to TRBD2. Trimming removed 3 bases from V and 5 bases from J; junction bases left unmatched: 6. Germline CDR1 reads SGHRS; CDR2 reads YFSETQ. There are 16 residues in the CDR3. This CDR3 reads CASSWQLAGGNNEQFF. The CDR3 DNA reads as TGCGCCAGCAGCTGGCAGCTAGCGGGAGGGAACAATGAGCAGTTCTTC.

This chain connects TRBV5-1 to TRBJ2-3; 9 positions agree with TRBD1. CDR1 is SGHRS, CDR2 YFSETQ, per germline. The length of the CDR3 is 14 residues. After removal of 1 base from V and 8 bases from J, the junction contained 5 bases not matched to a gene. CDR3 in amino acids: CASSLNRGLGTQYF. CDR3 DNA sequence: TGCGCCAGCAGCTTGAACAGGGGGCTAGGTACGCAGTATTTT. Full variable domain (missing parts from reference TRBV5-1 and TRBJ2-3): KAGVTQTPRYLIKTRGQQVTLSCSPISGHRSVSWYQQTPGQGLQFLFEYFSETQRNKGNFPGRFSGRQFSNSRSEMNVSTLELGDSALYLCASSLNRGLGTQYFGPGTRLTVL.

The V call is TRBV11-2, the J call TRBJ2-3; tentatively, D is TRBD2 (6 bases). V was clipped by 5 bases and J by 14 bases, with 23 bases between them. Germline CDR1 reads SGHAT; CDR2 reads FQNNGV. This CDR3 spans 14 amino acids. The CDR3 nucleotides read TGTGCCAGCAGCCCCGGGACTGGGCGTGGATACGCGTATTTT. Encoded protein: CASSPGTGRGYAYF.

In its sample, this clonotype was seen a few times. The gene calls are TRBV29-1 and TRBJ2-3, with TRBD1 matching over 7 bases. V dropped 4 bases and J dropped 0; count of bases not matched to a gene: 10. The CDR3 consists of 16 residues. In germline, CDR1 is SQVTM, CDR2 ANQGSEA. The chain's CDR3 is CSVGFRGQPSTDTQYF. The CDR3 region has the DNA TGCAGCGTTGGGTTCCGGGGACAGCCTAGCACAGATACGCAGTATTTT.

This clonotype was counted many times. The chain is built from TRBV7-8 and TRBJ2-1; the D call may be TRBD1 or TRBD2 (5 bases each). The germline V gene encodes CDR1 SGHVS and CDR2 FQNEAQ. The CDR3 contains 14 residues. The V and J ends lost 0 bases and 7 bases respectively, with 10 bases between them. Written as DNA, the CDR3 is TGTGCCAGCAGCTTAGCGCCTTGGGGGAATGAGCAGTTCTTC. It yields the protein CASSLAPWGNEQFF.

The rearrangement joins TRBV4-1 to TRBJ2-3; no clear D gene. This CDR3 has 14 residues. Trimming cost V 0 bases and J 14 bases, with 18 bases left between them. Germline V lookup: CDR1 MGHRA, CDR2 YSYEKL. The CDR3 is CASSQDRSAIAAYF. The CDR3 coding sequence is TGCGCCAGCAGCCAAGATAGGTCGGCCATCGCCGCGTATTTT.

The sample holds one count of this clonotype. The V gene is TRBV15, the J gene TRBJ1-5, with D tentatively TRBD1 (5 bases). The germline gives CDR1 LNHNV, CDR2 YYDKDF (reference sequence). The CDR3 sequence is 17 residues long. Trimming shortened V by 4 bases and J by 2 bases, and 18 bases separated the two germline ends. The CDR3 loop is CATSIGTLGNGNQPQHF. CDR3 nucleotides: TGTGCCACCAGCATAGGGACCCTGGGCAATGGCAATCAGCCCCAGCATTTT.

This clonotype was seen only a few times. The chain links TRBV6-5 to TRBJ1-1, with D possibly being TRBD1 (5 bases). This CDR3 has 11 residues. Germline V gene data show CDR1 as MNHEY and CDR2 as SVGAGI. With 10 bases removed from V and 2 bases from J, the gap between germline ends came to 8 bases. Here the CDR3 DNA reads TGTGCCACTGGGACTAACACTGAAGCTTTCTTT. This encodes CATGTNTEAFF.

This clonotype occurred a few times. J is TRBJ2-4 and V is TRBV4-2; no reliable D call. The CDR3 runs 15 residues. The V end lost 4 bases, the J end lost 0 bases, and 10 bases lay between the germline ends. The V gene's germline CDR1 is LGHNA and CDR2 YNFKEQ. CDR3 sequence: CASSPSYRAKNIQYF. As DNA, the CDR3 is TGTGCCAGCAGCCCCAGCTACAGAGCCAAAAACATTCAGTACTTC.

This chain connects TRBV29-1 to TRBJ2-1; 8 bases line up with TRBD2. The CDR3 totals 16 residues. The germline CDR1 and CDR2 sequences are SQVTM and ANQGSEA. The junction had 8 bases not matched to a gene; V was cut back by 0 bases and J by 4 bases. CDR3 residues: CSVEDPSGSPYNEQFF. The CDR3 bases are TGCAGCGTTGAAGACCCCAGCGGGAGTCCTTACAATGAGCAGTTCTTC.

This clonotype was counted a few times. V usage is TRBV20-1 and J usage is TRBJ2-7; D is unclear. Trimming took off 7 bases at V and 2 bases at J, with 12 bases between the two ends. Germline V gene data show CDR1 as DFQATT and CDR2 as SNEGSKA (reference sequence). This CDR3 has 12 residues. The CDR3 spells CSVRVGPYEQYF. In nucleotides, the CDR3 is TGCAGTGTAAGAGTAGGACCCTACGAGCAGTACTTC.

The chain recombines TRBV29-1 with TRBJ1-4; D is perhaps TRBD1 (5 bases). The V gene's germline CDR1 is SQVTM and CDR2 ANQGSEA. The CDR3 is 12 amino acids. Trimming took 3 bases from V and 8 from J, leaving 10 bases between them. CDR3 sequence reads: CSVEGPGEKLFF. CDR3 nucleotides: TGCAGCGTTGAGGGGCCGGGGGAAAAACTGTTTTTT.

This clonotype has just a few counts. The chain uses TRBV7-2 and TRBJ2-1, with D uncertain. This CDR3 is 12 amino acids long. Germline values: CDR1 SGHTA, CDR2 FQGNSA. Trimming removed 5 bases from V and 12 bases from J, with 14 bases in between. The CDR3 bases are TGTGCCAGCAGCCGCTACAGCGCAGGGCAGTTCTTC. This encodes CASSRYSAGQFF.

The V gene is TRBV7-9, the J gene TRBJ2-2; either TRBD1 or TRBD2 may fit D (5 bases each). With 3 bases removed from V and 6 bases from J, the gap between germline ends came to 17 bases. Germline loops: CDR1 SEHNR, CDR2 FQNEAQ (reference sequence). There are 16 residues in the CDR3. The CDR3 region has the DNA TGTGCCAGCAGCTTGGCCGGGACCCCTAAATCCGGGGAGCTGTTTTTT. It encodes CASSLAGTPKSGELFF.

J is TRBJ1-2 and V is TRBV30; the D is unclear. The CDR3 contains 14 residues. Germline lookup yields CDR1 GTSNPN and CDR2 SVGIG (reference sequence). V was pared by 0 bases and J by 0 bases, with 8 bases between. CDR3 bases: TGTGCCTGGAGTGTAACGGCAGCTAACTATGGCTACACCTTC. It encodes CAWSVTAANYGYTF.

This chain connects TRBV5-1 to TRBJ2-2, with TRBD2 matching 7 bases. The V and J ends lost 1 base and 4 bases, in that order; junction bases with no gene match: 13. The CDR3 is made up of 18 amino acids. Germline V gene sequence: CDR1 SGHRS, CDR2 YFSETQ. In DNA, the CDR3 is TGCGCCAGCAGCTTGACGGGGAGCCGGGAGGCCACCACCGGGGAGCTGTTTTTT. It translates to CASSLTGSREATTGELFF.

This clonotype was detected a few times. The chain joins TRBV7-3 to TRBJ2-1, with a weak D call TRBD2 (5 bases). With 4 bases removed from V and 4 bases from J, the gap between germline ends came to 23 bases. Per germline, CDR1 SGHTA and CDR2 FQGTGA. The length of the CDR3 is 18 residues. CDR3 sequence (DNA): TGTGCCAGCAGCTCACTCTCGGCGGAGGCGTCCTCATACAATGAGCAGTTCTTC. It encodes CASSSLSAEASSYNEQFF.

This clonotype was seen only once. V gene TRBV7-6 combines with J gene TRBJ2-7; possibly TRBD1 or TRBD2 for D (5 bases each). The germline V gene encodes CDR1 SGHVS and CDR2 FNYEAQ. Trimming removed 3 bases at V and 5 bases at J, with 17 bases between. The CDR3 runs 15 residues. The CDR3 DNA sequence: TGTGCCAGCAGCTTCCTATCGGGGACGGTAAACGAGCAGTACTTC. Translating gives CASSFLSGTVNEQYF.

The V call is TRBV4-1, the J call TRBJ2-1; maybe TRBD2 (6 bases). Germline V gene lookup returns CDR1 MGHRA and CDR2 YSYEKL. The CDR3 length is 13 residues. Trimming took off 2 bases at V and 7 bases at J, with 9 bases between the two ends. CDR3 nucleotides: TGCGCCAGCAGCCAACCAGGGAGGAATGAGCAGTTCTTC. Translating gives CASSQPGRNEQFF.

This clonotype was seen a handful of times. This chain joins TRBV12-3 or TRBV12-4 and TRBJ2-5; possibly TRBD2 for D (6 bases). This CDR3 is 13 amino acids long. The V gene lost 4 bases and the J gene lost 11 bases, with 17 bases spanning the gap. CDR3 sequence: CASSSQTRNEQYF. The CDR3 DNA sequence: TGTGCCAGCAGTTCACAGACTAGGAATGAGCAGTACTTC.

This chain connects TRBV5-5 to TRBJ2-1, with D possibly TRBD1 on 6 matching bases. The J call could be wrong; TRBJ2-7 is a better fit for the DNA end. The CDR3 is 14 residues long. Germline V CDR1 and CDR2: SGHKS, YYEKEE (reference sequence). DNA for the CDR3: TGTGCCAGCAGTACAGGGATTTTTTACAATGAGCAGTACTTC. It specifies CASSTGIFYNEQYF.

This clonotype was detected only once. This chain joins TRBV20-1 and TRBJ1-5, with D possibly being TRBD1 (5 bases). This CDR3 comprises 15 residues. Per germline, CDR1 DFQATT and CDR2 SNEGSKA (reference sequence). V lost 1 base and J 2 bases, leaving 12 bases between the germline ends. The CDR3 reads CSARGRGLGNQPQHF. DNA of the CDR3: TGCAGTGCTAGAGGAAGGGGTTTAGGCAATCAGCCCCAGCATTTT.